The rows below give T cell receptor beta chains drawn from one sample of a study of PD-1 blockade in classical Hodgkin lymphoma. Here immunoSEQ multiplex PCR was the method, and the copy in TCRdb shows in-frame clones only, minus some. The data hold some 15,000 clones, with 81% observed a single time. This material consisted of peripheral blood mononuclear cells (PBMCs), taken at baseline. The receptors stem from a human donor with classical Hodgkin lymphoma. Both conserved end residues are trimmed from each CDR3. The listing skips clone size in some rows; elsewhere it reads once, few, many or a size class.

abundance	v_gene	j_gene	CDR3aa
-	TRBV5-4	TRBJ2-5	ASSLEDTQY
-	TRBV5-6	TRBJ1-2	ASSPDTSYGYT
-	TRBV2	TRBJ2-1	ASEEGAGYNEQF
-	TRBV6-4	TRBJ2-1	ASSDSPGLASLEQF
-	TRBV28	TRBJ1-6	ASSFPWGTYNSPLH
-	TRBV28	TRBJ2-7	ASTSTGGTYEQY
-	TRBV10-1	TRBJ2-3	ASSSQRLAGGSDTQY
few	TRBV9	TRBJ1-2	ASSINAGDYGYT
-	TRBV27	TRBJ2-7	ASSSSPGSYEQY
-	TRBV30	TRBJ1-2	ALQGANGYT
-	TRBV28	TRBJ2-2	ASSLWRLAGGPGELF
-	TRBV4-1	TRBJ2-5	ASSQLIGPETQY
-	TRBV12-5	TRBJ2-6	ASGWDRGTGANVLT
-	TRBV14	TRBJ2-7	ASSQGFYEQY
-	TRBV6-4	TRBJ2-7	ASSDVQGYYEQY
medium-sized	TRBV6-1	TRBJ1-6	ASSEIGQGSSPLH
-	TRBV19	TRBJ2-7	ASTGGRAHEQY
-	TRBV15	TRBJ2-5	ATSRVEAGETQY
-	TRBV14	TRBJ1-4	ASSTGGSATNEKLF
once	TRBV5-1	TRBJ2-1	ASSYLGYNEQF
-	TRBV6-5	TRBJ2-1	ASSSRLAGYYNEQF
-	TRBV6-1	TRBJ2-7	ASRYGGLSYEQY
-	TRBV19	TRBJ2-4	ASSQGQEENIQY
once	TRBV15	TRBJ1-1	ATSEDTEAF
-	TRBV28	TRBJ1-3	ASSDRGLSGNTIY
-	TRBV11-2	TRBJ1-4	ASSAQGRANEKLF
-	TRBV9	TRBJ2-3	ASGGGGTDTQY
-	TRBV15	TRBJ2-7	ATSREYGGGADEQY
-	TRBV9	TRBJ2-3	ASSGEGDTQY
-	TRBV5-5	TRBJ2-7	ASSVRDRIIEQY
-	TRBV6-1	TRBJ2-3	ASSALGTSGGFRNTQY
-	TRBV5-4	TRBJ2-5	ASSPPTGRLETQY
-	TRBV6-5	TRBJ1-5	ASTRQVGQPQH
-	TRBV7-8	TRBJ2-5	ASIPGRVQETQY
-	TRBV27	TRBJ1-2	ASRDGQGGGYT
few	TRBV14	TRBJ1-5	ARRPGRKSNQPQH
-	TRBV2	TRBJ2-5	ASSLQETQY
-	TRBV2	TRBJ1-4	ASSGGTTNEKLF
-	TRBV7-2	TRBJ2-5	ASTLDSGTQY
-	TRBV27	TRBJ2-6	ASSLWAGAGSWQRETLANVLT
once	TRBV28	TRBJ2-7	ASTHQGLGQY
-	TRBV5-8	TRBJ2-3	ASSFRDRPWGLPDTQY
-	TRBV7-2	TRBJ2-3	ASSQRGGHTDTQY
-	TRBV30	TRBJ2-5	AWTHGTLETQY
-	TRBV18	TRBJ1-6	ASSVSGRNSPLH
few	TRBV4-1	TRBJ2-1	ASSQETPTVNEQF
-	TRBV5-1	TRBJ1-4	ASSPREVALANEKLF
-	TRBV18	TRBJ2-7	ASSPKAGRGGEQY
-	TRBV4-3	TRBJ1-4	ASSQGTGVNEKLF
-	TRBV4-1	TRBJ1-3	ASSQTRDSGNTIY
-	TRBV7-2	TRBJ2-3	ASSVDGQGEDTQY
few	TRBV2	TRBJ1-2	ASSAPIDSAYGYT
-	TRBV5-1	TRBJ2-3	ASSLGAGSVDTQY
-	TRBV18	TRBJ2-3	ASSEGQGADTQY
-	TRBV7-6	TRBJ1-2	ASSPQPGQGYYGYT